This TCR beta chain appears in the sequencing data of a study of blood T cell repertoires in COVID-19. Study-level information: Researchers got acute and convalescent COVID-19 samples from the United States, Italy and Spain. Nucleic acid was either cDNA or gDNA, and it came from T cells, B-cell-depleted T cells, or PBMCs.

Authors' data handling: Reference gene primers were amplified, and this amplification served to estimate nucleated cell counts. TCRdb keeps only in-frame clones here, not all; method: immunoSEQ multiplex PCR. The DNA was the basis for D and trimming; V, J and clone size are from that table. The sample has around 150,000 clones, approximately 84% seen once. CDR1 and CDR2 (germline): SGHRS, YFSETQ. V was trimmed by 2 bases and J by 5 bases, leaving 14 bases between them. The CDR3 is made up of 15 amino acids. The sequenced sample was peripheral blood. The receptor comes from a man between 65 and 79 years old with acute or convalescent COVID-19. This chain links TRBV5-1 with TRBJ1-5, with a possible D match to TRBD1 (6 bases). The CDR3 loop is CASSFTGMSDQPQHF. CDR3 in DNA: TGCGCCAGCAGCTTTACAGGGATGTCCGATCAGCCCCAGCATTTT.